A selection of T cell receptor beta chains follows, all from one sample in a study of CD8 T cells in ankylosing spondylitis. From the 5' RACE reads, TCRdb called clonotypes with MiXCR, one entry per CDR3 protein. The sample contains about 540,000 distinct CDR3 sequences, about 12% of which appear only once. The sample was blood, either unsorted or a sorted T cell fraction (not recorded which). Source of these receptors: a male donor with ankylosing spondylitis. Each CDR3 is given with its conserved first and last residue. Each record gives: clone size, V gene, D gene, J gene, CDR3 protein, CDR3 DNA. D genes are given only for firm matches. Clone size appears in some rows only: once, few, many, or a class for an expanded clone.

clone size: .
V gene: TRBV19
D gene: TRBD2
J gene: TRBJ2-7
CDR3 protein: CASSIDGTNSYEQYF
CDR3 DNA: TGTGCCAGTAGTATAGATGGGACTAACTCCTACGAGCAGTACTTC

clone size: .
V gene: TRBV3-1
D gene: .
J gene: TRBJ2-1
CDR3 protein: CASSQELNLANEQFF
CDR3 DNA: TGTGCCAGCAGCCAAGAGCTTAACCTAGCGAATGAGCAGTTCTTC

clone size: few
V gene: TRBV6-5
D gene: TRBD1
J gene: TRBJ1-2
CDR3 protein: CASSYPDREYGYTF
CDR3 DNA: TGTGCCAGCAGTTACCCGGACAGGGAGTATGGCTACACCTTC

clone size: many
V gene: TRBV12-3/TRBV12-4
D gene: .
J gene: TRBJ1-1
CDR3 protein: CASTPGGNTEAFF
CDR3 DNA: TGTGCCAGCACTCCGGGGGGGAACACTGAAGCTTTCTTT

clone size: many
V gene: TRBV25-1
D gene: .
J gene: TRBJ1-5
CDR3 protein: CASSEYGGQPQHF
CDR3 DNA: TGTGCCAGCAGTGAATATGGGGGGCAGCCCCAGCATTTT

clone size: few
V gene: TRBV7-2
D gene: .
J gene: TRBJ1-5
CDR3 protein: CASTTPGGHQPQHF
CDR3 DNA: TGTGCCAGCACCACCCCGGGGGGACATCAGCCCCAGCATTTT

clone size: .
V gene: TRBV20-1
D gene: .
J gene: TRBJ2-3
CDR3 protein: CSARREIPTDTQYF
CDR3 DNA: TGCAGTGCTAGACGGGAGATCCCCACAGATACGCAGTATTTT

clone size: .
V gene: TRBV20-1
D gene: .
J gene: TRBJ1-1
CDR3 protein: CSARDHRDHTEAFF
CDR3 DNA: TGCAGTGCTAGAGATCACAGAGATCACACTGAAGCTTTCTTT

clone size: many
V gene: TRBV9
D gene: .
J gene: TRBJ2-2
CDR3 protein: CASSVVSGWNTGELFF
CDR3 DNA: TGTGCCAGCAGCGTAGTTTCAGGGTGGAACACCGGGGAGCTGTTTTTT

clone size: .
V gene: TRBV7-2
D gene: .
J gene: TRBJ2-7
CDR3 protein: CASSLQTWDEQYF
CDR3 DNA: TGTGCCAGCAGCCTTCAAACTTGGGACGAGCAGTACTTC

clone size: few
V gene: TRBV9
D gene: TRBD1
J gene: TRBJ1-2
CDR3 protein: CASSVGQANYGYTF
CDR3 DNA: TGTGCCAGCAGCGTTGGACAGGCCAACTATGGCTACACCTTC

clone size: .
V gene: TRBV11-2
D gene: .
J gene: TRBJ2-7
CDR3 protein: CASSYAEEQYF
CDR3 DNA: TGTGCCAGCAGCTACGCGGAAGAGCAGTACTTC

clone size: .
V gene: TRBV5-1
D gene: .
J gene: TRBJ2-1
CDR3 protein: CSSSLVGSLPYNEQFF
CDR3 DNA: TGCTCCAGCAGCTTGGTAGGGTCGCTGCCTTACAATGAGCAGTTCTTC

clone size: .
V gene: TRBV20-1
D gene: .
J gene: TRBJ2-1
CDR3 protein: CSAEGRGHNEQFF
CDR3 DNA: TGCAGTGCGGAAGGGAGAGGGCACAATGAGCAGTTCTTC

clone size: .
V gene: TRBV5-1
D gene: .
J gene: TRBJ2-3
CDR3 protein: CASSPGPQGSTTDTQYF
CDR3 DNA: TGCGCCAGCAGCCCCGGCCCACAGGGATCGACGACAGATACGCAGTATTTT

clone size: many
V gene: TRBV20-1
D gene: TRBD1
J gene: TRBJ1-1
CDR3 protein: CSAQDRGIWAFF
CDR3 DNA: TGCAGTGCGCAGGACAGGGGGATTTGGGCTTTCTTT

clone size: few
V gene: TRBV30
D gene: TRBD1
J gene: TRBJ2-3
CDR3 protein: CAWNRGLTDTQYF
CDR3 DNA: TGTGCCTGGAATAGGGGGCTCACAGATACGCAGTATTTT

clone size: few
V gene: TRBV20-1
D gene: TRBD2
J gene: TRBJ2-1
CDR3 protein: CSAPTLAGGGIHEQFF
CDR3 DNA: TGCAGTGCTCCAACACTAGCGGGAGGTGGTATCCATGAGCAGTTCTTC

clone size: .
V gene: TRBV14
D gene: TRBD2
J gene: TRBJ2-3
CDR3 protein: CASSQDRGSGISQYF
CDR3 DNA: TGTGCCAGCAGCCAAGATCGGGGTAGCGGGATTTCGCAGTATTTT

clone size: few
V gene: TRBV12-3/TRBV12-4
D gene: TRBD1
J gene: TRBJ1-1
CDR3 protein: CASSFYGGQGIAAFF
CDR3 DNA: TGTGCCAGCAGCTTTTACGGCGGACAGGGGATCGCAGCTTTCTTT

clone size: .
V gene: TRBV5-1
D gene: .
J gene: TRBJ2-6
CDR3 protein: CASSLSPGSGANVLTF
CDR3 DNA: TGCGCCAGCAGTTTATCTCCAGGGTCAGGGGCCAACGTCCTGACTTTC

clone size: .
V gene: TRBV10-3
D gene: TRBD1
J gene: TRBJ1-5
CDR3 protein: CAISDRQGGGQPQHF
CDR3 DNA: TGTGCCATCAGTGATCGCCAGGGGGGCGGTCAGCCCCAGCATTTT